Listed below are T cell receptor beta chains from one sample, sequenced in a study of cytomegalovirus exposure and HLA in healthy donors. Data came from immunoSEQ multiplex PCR; TCRdb stores just in-frame clones and leaves some out. This repertoire includes 160,000 or so clones. Source material: PBMCs. These receptors were obtained from a young man in good health and CMV-seronegative. The CDR3 runs from the conserved cysteine through the conserved F or W. A D gene is named only where the DNA matches it firmly.

j_gene: TRBJ1-2; d_gene: NA; v_gene: TRBV28; CDR3aa: CASAKEKNYGYTF; CDR3nt: TGTGCCAGCGCGAAAGAGAAGAACTATGGCTACACCTTC
j_gene: TRBJ2-2; d_gene: TRBD1; v_gene: TRBV28; CDR3aa: CASSFSDRANTGELFF; CDR3nt: TGTGCCAGCAGTTTCTCGGACAGGGCGAACACCGGGGAGCTGTTTTTT
j_gene: TRBJ2-5; d_gene: NA; v_gene: TRBV7-2; CDR3aa: CASSVMDRQETQYF; CDR3nt: TGTGCCAGCAGTGTTATGGACAGACAAGAGACCCAGTACTTC
j_gene: TRBJ2-5; d_gene: NA; v_gene: TRBV5-6; CDR3aa: CASSLAETQYF; CDR3nt: TGTGCCAGCAGCTTGGCGGAGACCCAGTACTTC
j_gene: TRBJ2-2; d_gene: NA; v_gene: TRBV6-6; CDR3aa: CASSPVSPGIGELFF; CDR3nt: TGTGCCAGCAGCCCTGTATCTCCGGGGATCGGGGAGCTGTTTTTT
j_gene: TRBJ2-7; d_gene: NA; v_gene: TRBV15; CDR3aa: CATSRSGTGSYEQYF; CDR3nt: TGTGCCACCAGCAGGTCCGGGACTGGATCCTACGAGCAGTACTTC
j_gene: TRBJ2-3; d_gene: TRBD2; v_gene: TRBV5-1; CDR3aa: CASSLPTGGPSDTQYF; CDR3nt: TGCGCCAGCAGCCTCCCTACGGGAGGGCCGTCAGATACGCAGTATTTT
j_gene: TRBJ2-7; d_gene: TRBD1; v_gene: TRBV6-5; CDR3aa: CASSATGEYHEQYF; CDR3nt: TGTGCCAGCAGTGCTACAGGGGAGTATCACGAGCAGTACTTC
j_gene: TRBJ1-2; d_gene: TRBD1; v_gene: TRBV5-1; CDR3aa: CASSLDNRGYGYTF; CDR3nt: TGCGCCAGCAGCTTGGATAACAGGGGATATGGCTACACCTTC
j_gene: TRBJ1-5; d_gene: NA; v_gene: TRBV27; CDR3aa: CASSFSGFARNQPQHF; CDR3nt: TGTGCCAGCAGTTTCTCAGGGTTCGCTAGGAATCAGCCCCAGCATTTT
j_gene: TRBJ2-3; d_gene: TRBD2; v_gene: TRBV4-2; CDR3aa: CASSQGTSVWGDTQYF; CDR3nt: TGTGCCAGCAGCCAAGGGACTAGCGTGTGGGGAGATACGCAGTATTTT